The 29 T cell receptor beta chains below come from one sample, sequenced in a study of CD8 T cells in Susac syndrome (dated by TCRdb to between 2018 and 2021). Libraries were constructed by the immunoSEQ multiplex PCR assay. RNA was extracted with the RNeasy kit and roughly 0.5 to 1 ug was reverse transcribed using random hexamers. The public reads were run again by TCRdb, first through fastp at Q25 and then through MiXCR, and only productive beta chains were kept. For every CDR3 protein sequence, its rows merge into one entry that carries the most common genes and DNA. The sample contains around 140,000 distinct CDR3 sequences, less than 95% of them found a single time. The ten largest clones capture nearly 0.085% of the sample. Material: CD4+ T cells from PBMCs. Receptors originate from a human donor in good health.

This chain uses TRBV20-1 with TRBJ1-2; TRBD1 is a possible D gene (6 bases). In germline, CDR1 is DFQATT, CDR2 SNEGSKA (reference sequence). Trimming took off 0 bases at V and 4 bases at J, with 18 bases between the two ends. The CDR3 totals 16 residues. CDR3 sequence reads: CSARDSSRGGFYGYTF. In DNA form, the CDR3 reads TGCAGTGCTAGAGATAGTTCCAGGGGCGGGTTCTATGGCTACACCTTC.

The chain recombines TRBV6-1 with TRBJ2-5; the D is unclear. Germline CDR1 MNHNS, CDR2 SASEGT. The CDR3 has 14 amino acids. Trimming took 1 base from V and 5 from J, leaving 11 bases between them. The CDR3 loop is CASSEGPPRETQYF. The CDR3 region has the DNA TGTGCCAGCAGTGAAGGGCCTCCGAGGGAGACCCAGTACTTC.

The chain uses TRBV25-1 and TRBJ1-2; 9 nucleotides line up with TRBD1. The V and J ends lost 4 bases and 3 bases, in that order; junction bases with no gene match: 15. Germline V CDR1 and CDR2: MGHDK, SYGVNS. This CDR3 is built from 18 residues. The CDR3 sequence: CASSGRLGQGVVDYGYTF. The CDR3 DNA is TGTGCCAGCAGTGGACGATTGGGACAGGGCGTAGTTGACTATGGCTACACCTTC.

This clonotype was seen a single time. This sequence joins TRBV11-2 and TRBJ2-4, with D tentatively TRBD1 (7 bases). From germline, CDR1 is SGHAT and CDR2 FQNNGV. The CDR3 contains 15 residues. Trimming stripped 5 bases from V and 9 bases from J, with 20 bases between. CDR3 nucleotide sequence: TGTGCCAGCAGCAAAGGGGGGACAGTAGGGACCATTCAGTACTTC. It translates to CASSKGGTVGTIQYF.

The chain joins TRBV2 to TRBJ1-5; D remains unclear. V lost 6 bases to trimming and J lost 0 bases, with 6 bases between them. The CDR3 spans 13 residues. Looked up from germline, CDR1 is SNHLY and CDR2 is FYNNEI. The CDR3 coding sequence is TGTGCCAGCAGGGAATATAGCAATCAGCCCCAGCATTTT. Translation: CASREYSNQPQHF. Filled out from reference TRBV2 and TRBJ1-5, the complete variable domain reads EPEVTQTPSHQVTQMGQEVILRCVPISNHLYFYWYRQILGQKVEFLVSFYNNEISEKSEIFDDQFSVERPDGSNFTLKIRSTKLEDSAMYFCASREYSNQPQHFGDGTRLSIL.

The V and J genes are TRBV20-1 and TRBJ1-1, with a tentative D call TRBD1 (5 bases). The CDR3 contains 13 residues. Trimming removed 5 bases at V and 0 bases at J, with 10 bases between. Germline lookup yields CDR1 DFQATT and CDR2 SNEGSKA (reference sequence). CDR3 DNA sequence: TGCAGTGCTGTCCGGGACCTGAACACTGAAGCTTTCTTT. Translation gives CSAVRDLNTEAFF.

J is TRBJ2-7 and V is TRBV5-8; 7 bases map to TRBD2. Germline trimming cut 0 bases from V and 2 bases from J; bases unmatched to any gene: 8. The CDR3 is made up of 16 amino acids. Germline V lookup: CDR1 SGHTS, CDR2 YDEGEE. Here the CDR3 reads CASSLVLAAATYEQYF. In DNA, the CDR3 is TGTGCCAGCAGCTTGGTTCTAGCGGCCGCGACCTACGAGCAGTACTTC.

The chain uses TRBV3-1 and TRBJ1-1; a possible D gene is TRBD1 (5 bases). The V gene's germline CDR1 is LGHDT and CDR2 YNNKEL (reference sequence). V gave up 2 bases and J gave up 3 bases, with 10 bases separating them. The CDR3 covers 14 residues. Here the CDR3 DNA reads TGTGCCAGCAGCCAAAGCCCACAGGACACTGAAGCTTTCTTT. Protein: CASSQSPQDTEAFF.

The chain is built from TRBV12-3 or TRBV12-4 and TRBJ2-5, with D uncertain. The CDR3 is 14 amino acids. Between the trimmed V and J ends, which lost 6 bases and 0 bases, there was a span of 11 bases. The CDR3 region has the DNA TGTGCCAGCAGCCGCTGGCAATACCAAGAGACCCAGTACTTC. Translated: CASSRWQYQETQYF.

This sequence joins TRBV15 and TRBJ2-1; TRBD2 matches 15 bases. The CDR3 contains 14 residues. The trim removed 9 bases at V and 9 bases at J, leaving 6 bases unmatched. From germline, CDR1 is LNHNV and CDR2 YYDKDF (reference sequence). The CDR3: CATSPGLAGGEQFF. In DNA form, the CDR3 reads TGTGCCACGTCTCCGGGACTAGCGGGAGGTGAGCAGTTCTTC.

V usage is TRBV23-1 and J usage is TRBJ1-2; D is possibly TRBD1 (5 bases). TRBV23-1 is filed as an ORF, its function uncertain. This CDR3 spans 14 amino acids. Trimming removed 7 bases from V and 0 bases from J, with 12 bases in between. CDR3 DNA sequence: TGCGCCAGCACTGCCTCGGGGGCTAACTATGGCTACACCTTC. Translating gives CASTASGANYGYTF.

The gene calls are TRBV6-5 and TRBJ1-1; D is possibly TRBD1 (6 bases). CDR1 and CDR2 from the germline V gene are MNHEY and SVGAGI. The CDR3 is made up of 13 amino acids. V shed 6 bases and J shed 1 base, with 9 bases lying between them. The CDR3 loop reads CASRQGSNTEAFF. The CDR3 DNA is TGTGCCAGCAGGCAGGGGTCGAACACTGAAGCTTTCTTT.

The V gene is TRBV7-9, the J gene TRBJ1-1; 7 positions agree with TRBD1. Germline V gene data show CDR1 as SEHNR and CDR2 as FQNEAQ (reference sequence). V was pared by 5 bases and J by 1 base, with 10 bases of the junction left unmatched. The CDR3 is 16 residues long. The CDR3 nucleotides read TGTGCCAGCAGCACAGGGGCCTATTCCGGGAACACTGAAGCTTTCTTT. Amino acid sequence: CASSTGAYSGNTEAFF.

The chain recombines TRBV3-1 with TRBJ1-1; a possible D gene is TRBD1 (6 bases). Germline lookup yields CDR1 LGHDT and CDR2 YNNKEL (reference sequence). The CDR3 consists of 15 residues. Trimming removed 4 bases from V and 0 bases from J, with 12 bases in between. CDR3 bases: TGTGCCAGCAGCCGGACAGAGTCTGTGAACACTGAAGCTTTCTTT. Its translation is CASSRTESVNTEAFF. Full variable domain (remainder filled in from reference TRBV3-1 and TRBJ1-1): DTAVSQTPKYLVTQMGNDKSIKCEQNLGHDTMYWYKQDSKKFLKIMFSYNNKELIINETVPNRFSPKSPDKAHLNLHINSLELGDSAVYFCASSRTESVNTEAFFGQGTRLTVV.

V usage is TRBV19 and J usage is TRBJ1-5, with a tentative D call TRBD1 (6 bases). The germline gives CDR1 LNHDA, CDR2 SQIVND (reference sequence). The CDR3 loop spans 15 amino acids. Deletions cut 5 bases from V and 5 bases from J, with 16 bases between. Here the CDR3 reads CASSDRDISHQPQHF. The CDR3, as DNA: TGTGCCAGTAGTGACCGGGACATCTCCCATCAGCCCCAGCATTTT.

The CDR3 DNA is TGTGCCAGCAGCCTACGGCGGCTGAACACTGAAGCTTTCTTT. Translated, it gives CASSLRRLNTEAFF. The V and J genes are TRBV3-1 and TRBJ1-1; the D is unclear. With 4 bases removed from V and 0 bases from J, the gap between germline ends came to 9 bases. The CDR3 spans 14 residues. The germline V gene has CDR1 LGHDT and CDR2 YNNKEL (reference sequence).

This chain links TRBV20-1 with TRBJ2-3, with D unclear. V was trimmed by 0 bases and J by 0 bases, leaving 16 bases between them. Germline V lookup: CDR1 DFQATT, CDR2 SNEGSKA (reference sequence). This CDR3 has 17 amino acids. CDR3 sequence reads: CSARDFRRPTSTDTQYF. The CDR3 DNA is TGCAGTGCTAGAGATTTTCGCAGACCCACTAGCACAGATACGCAGTATTTT.

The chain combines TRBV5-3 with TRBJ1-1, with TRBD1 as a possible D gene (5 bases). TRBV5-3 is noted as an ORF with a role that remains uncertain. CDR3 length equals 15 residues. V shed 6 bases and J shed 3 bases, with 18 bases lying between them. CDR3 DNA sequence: TGTGCCAGAATCACCGGGGGTTCGGGTGACACTGAAGCTTTCTTT. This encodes CARITGGSGDTEAFF.

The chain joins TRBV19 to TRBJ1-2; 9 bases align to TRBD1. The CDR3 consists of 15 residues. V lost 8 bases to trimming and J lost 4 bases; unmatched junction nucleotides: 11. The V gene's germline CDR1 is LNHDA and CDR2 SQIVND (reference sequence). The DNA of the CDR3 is TGTGCCAGTTCTACTACAGGGGGCGCTGGCTATGGCTACACCTTC. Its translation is CASSTTGGAGYGYTF.

The CDR3 loop is CASSLDVSREGTQYF. The CDR3 DNA reads TGCGCCAGCAGCTTGGATGTCTCCAGGGAAGGGACCCAGTACTTC. The V and J genes are TRBV5-1 and TRBJ2-5, with D possibly matching TRBD1 (5 bases). Looked up from germline, CDR1 is SGHRS and CDR2 is YFSETQ. The CDR3 consists of 15 residues. V was clipped by 0 bases and J by 7 bases, with 16 bases between them.

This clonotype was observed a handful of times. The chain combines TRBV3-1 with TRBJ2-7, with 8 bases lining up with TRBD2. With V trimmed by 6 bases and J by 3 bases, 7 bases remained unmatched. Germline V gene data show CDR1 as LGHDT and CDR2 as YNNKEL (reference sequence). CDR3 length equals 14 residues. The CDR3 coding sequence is TGTGCCAGCAGTAGGGCGGGAGGCGGCTACGAGCAGTACTTC. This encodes CASSRAGGGYEQYF.

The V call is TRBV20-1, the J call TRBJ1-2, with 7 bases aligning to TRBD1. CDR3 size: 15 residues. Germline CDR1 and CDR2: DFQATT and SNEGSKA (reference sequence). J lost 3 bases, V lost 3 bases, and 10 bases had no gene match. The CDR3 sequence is CSASRWTGYHYGYTF. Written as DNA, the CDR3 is TGCAGTGCTAGTCGATGGACAGGCTATCACTATGGCTACACCTTC.

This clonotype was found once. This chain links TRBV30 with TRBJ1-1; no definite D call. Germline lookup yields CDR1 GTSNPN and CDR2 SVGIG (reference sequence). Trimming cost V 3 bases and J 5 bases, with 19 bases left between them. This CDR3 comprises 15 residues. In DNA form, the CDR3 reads TGTGCCTGGAGACATCGGGCCCGTCAAGGGACTGAAGCTTTCTTT. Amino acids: CAWRHRARQGTEAFF.

For the CDR3, the DNA is TGCGCCAGCAGTCAATCGTTTCGAGGAGATTCTGGCGAGCAGTACTTC. It is translated as CASSQSFRGDSGEQYF. The chain has TRBV23-1 and TRBJ2-7; unclear D gene. TRBV23-1 is designated an ORF whose function remains uncertain. This CDR3 has 16 residues. V was clipped by 0 bases and J by 6 bases, with 18 bases between them.

This chain's CDR3 is CASSSRVDKNIQYF. The CDR3 DNA sequence: TGTGCCAGCAGCTCCAGGGTGGACAAAAACATTCAGTACTTC. This sequence joins TRBV7-2 and TRBJ2-4, with D perhaps matching TRBD1 (5 bases). Deletions cut 4 bases from V and 3 bases from J, with 10 bases between. Germline CDR1 is SGHTA and CDR2 is FQGNSA. This CDR3 has 14 amino acids.

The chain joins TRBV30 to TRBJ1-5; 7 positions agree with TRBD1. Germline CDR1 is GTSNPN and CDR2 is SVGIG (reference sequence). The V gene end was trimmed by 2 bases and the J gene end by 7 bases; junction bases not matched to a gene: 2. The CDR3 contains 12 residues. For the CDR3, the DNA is TGTGCCTGGAGTAGGGACAGCCAGCCCCAGCATTTT. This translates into CAWSRDSQPQHF.

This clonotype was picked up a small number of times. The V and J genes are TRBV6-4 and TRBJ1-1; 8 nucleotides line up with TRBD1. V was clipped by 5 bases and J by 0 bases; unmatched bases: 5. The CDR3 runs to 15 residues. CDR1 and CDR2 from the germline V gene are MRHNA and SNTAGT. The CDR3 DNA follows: TGTGCCAGCAGTCCCCAGGGGGCTCTGAACACTGAAGCTTTCTTT. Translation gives CASSPQGALNTEAFF.

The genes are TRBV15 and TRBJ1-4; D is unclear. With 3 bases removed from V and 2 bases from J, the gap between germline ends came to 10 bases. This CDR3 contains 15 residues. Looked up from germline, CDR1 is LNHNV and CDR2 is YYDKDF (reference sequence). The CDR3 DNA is TGTGCCACCAGCAGGGACGTGGCCACTAATGAAAAACTGTTTTTT. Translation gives CATSRDVATNEKLFF.

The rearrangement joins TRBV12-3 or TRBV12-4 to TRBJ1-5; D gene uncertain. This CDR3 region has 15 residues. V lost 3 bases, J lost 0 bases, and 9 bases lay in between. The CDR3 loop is CASSFSLDSNQPQHF. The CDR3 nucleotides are TGTGCCAGCAGTTTTTCTCTGGATAGCAATCAGCCCCAGCATTTT.